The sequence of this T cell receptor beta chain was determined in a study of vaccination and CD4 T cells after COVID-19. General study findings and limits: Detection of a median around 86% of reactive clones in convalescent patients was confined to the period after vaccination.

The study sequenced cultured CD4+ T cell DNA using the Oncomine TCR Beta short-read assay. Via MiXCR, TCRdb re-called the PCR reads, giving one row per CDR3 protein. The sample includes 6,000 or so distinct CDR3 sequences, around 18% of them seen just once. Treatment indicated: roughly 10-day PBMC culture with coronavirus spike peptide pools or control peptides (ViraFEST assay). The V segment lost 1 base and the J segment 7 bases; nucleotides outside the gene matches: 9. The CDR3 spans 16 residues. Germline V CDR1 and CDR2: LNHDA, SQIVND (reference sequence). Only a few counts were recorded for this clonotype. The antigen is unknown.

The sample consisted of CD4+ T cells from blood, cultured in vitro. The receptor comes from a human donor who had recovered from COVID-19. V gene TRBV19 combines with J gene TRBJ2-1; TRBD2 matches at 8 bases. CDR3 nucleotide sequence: TGTGCCAGTAGTATAGGGGTCTCGTCGGGGGGGAATGAGCAGTTCTTC. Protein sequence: CASSIGVSSGGNEQFF. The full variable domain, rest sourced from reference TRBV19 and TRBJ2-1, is DGGITQSPKYLFRKEGQNVTLSCEQNLNHDAMYWYRQDPGQGLRLIYYSQIVNDFQKGDIAEGYSVSREKKESFPLTVTSAQKNPTAFYLCASSIGVSSGGNEQFFGPGTRLTVL.